This section outlines one TCR beta chain sequence together with its context. What it recognizes is unknown. Produced via immunoSEQ multiplex PCR; TCRdb's table is partial and in-frame only. The sample carries 400,000 to 600,000 clones, about 96% recorded once. None of the donors, who were healthy HIV-negative adults, had recently had acute infections or vaccinations. V lost 8 bases to trimming and J lost 1 base, with 18 bases between them. The CDR3 has 16 residues. Germline V gene data show CDR1 as LNHDA and CDR2 as SQIVND (reference sequence). The data stem from a study of shared clonotypes between healthy human individuals. Overall study: Serving as donors were two women and three men, whose ages spanned 18 to 49. Overall study results and limits: Across subsets, estimated richness was generally greater for naive than for memory populations.

The source is a woman younger than 45 in good health. The chain uses TRBV19 and TRBJ1-5; D perhaps matches TRBD1 (5 bases). The sequenced material came from naive CD4+ T cells sorted from blood. Sample subset: CD45RA+ positively selected. CDR3: CASGHTYRNSNQPQHF. The CDR3 DNA follows: TGTGCCAGTGGACATACGTATCGGAACAGCAATCAGCCCCAGCATTTT. Using reference TRBV19 and TRBJ1-5 for the parts outside the CDR3, the full variable domain is DGGITQSPKYLFRKEGQNVTLSCEQNLNHDAMYWYRQDPGQGLRLIYYSQIVNDFQKGDIAEGYSVSREKKESFPLTVTSAQKNPTAFYLCASGHTYRNSNQPQHFGDGTRLSIL.